The 20 T cell receptor beta chains listed next were all sequenced from one sample in a study of blood T cell repertoires in COVID-19 (dated by TCRdb to 2020 to 2022). The method behind the library was the immunoSEQ multiplex PCR assay. Here the immuneACCESS table is served through TCRdb, limited to in-frame sequences with V and J called. Missing clones are a known gap in these copies; in checked studies unresolved V genes cover under half, and the rest lacks a known reason. The sample yields fewer than 300,000 clones; roughly 86% were counted once. The ten largest clones represent 8.5% to 10% of the sample. The sequenced sample consisted of peripheral blood. These receptors originate from a middle-aged man who had recovered from COVID-19.

V usage is TRBV12-3 or TRBV12-4 and J usage is TRBJ2-7; 8 positions agree with TRBD1. This CDR3 comprises 13 residues. The junction had 7 bases not matched to a gene; V was cut back by 8 bases and J by 4 bases. Here the CDR3 reads CASQTGEKYEQYF. Here the CDR3 DNA reads TGTGCCAGCCAGACAGGGGAGAAGTACGAGCAGTACTTC.

As concerns this clone: The same CDR3 can be traced to other DNA sequences in this sample. The chain combines TRBV2 with TRBJ2-7; D unclear. CDR1 is SNHLY and CDR2 is FYNNEI in the germline V gene. Between the trimmed V and J ends, which lost 6 bases and 4 bases, there was a span of 10 bases. The CDR3 runs to 12 residues. The CDR3 spells CASSETRYEQYF. The DNA of the CDR3 is TGTGCCAGCAGCGAAACCAGGTACGAGCAGTACTTC.

The chain employs TRBV7-2 and TRBJ2-1; 8 bases are a match to TRBD2. Germline V lookup: CDR1 SGHTA, CDR2 FQGNSA. V lost 6 bases, J lost 7 bases, and 11 bases stayed unmatched. This CDR3 region has 15 residues. CDR3 DNA: TGTGCCAGCAGTTTTGCGGGGGGCGGTTCTAATGAGCAGTTCTTC. Protein sequence: CASSFAGGGSNEQFF.

The chain links TRBV19 to TRBJ1-3, with D uncertain. The germline V gene has CDR1 LNHDA and CDR2 SQIVND (reference sequence). The CDR3 sequence is 12 residues long. Trimming stripped 6 bases from V and 8 bases from J, with 11 bases between. The CDR3 nucleotides read TGTGCCAGTAGGAGGTATCGGGACACCATATATTTT. This gives the protein CASRRYRDTIYF.

This clone was observed a handful of times. V is TRBV12-3 or TRBV12-4 and J is TRBJ1-1, with a weak D call TRBD1 (5 bases). Trimming shortened V by 6 bases and J by 6 bases, and 14 bases separated the two germline ends. CDR3 length equals 13 residues. In DNA, the CDR3 is TGTGCCAGCAGCCCCGGGGGGAAGGCTGAAGCTTTCTTT. Translating it yields CASSPGGKAEAFF.

The chain joins TRBV9 to TRBJ2-7; D uncertain. Per the germline V gene, CDR1 is SGDLS and CDR2 is YYNGEE. The CDR3 length is 16 residues. The germline V and J ends were trimmed by 0 bases and 3 bases, with 16 bases remaining between them. CDR3 coding DNA: TGTGCCAGCAGCGTAGCGCTAAAAGGAGCACTCTACGAGCAGTACTTC. Translating gives CASSVALKGALYEQYF.

The chain employs TRBV6-6 and TRBJ1-2, with D tentatively TRBD1 (6 bases). The CDR3 is 15 residues long. Germline loops: CDR1 MNHNY, CDR2 SVGAGI (reference sequence). The V end was cut by 8 bases, the J end by 0 bases, with 16 bases between. The CDR3 region is CASEDPAGANYGYTF. CDR3 bases: TGTGCCAGCGAGGACCCGGCAGGGGCTAACTATGGCTACACCTTC.

This clone was recorded only once. The V gene is TRBV5-1, the J gene TRBJ1-4; 7 positions match TRBD1. The CDR3 is 14 residues long. Trimming cost V 2 bases and J 8 bases; bases outside gene matches: 6. The germline V gene has CDR1 SGHRS and CDR2 YFSETQ. The CDR3 protein is CASSFDRVREKLFF. In DNA, the CDR3 is TGCGCCAGCAGCTTTGACAGGGTGAGGGAAAAACTGTTTTTT.

J is TRBJ2-3 and V is TRBV7-2, with TRBD2 matching over 9 bases. Germline CDR1 reads SGHTA; CDR2 reads FQGNSA. This CDR3 spans 15 amino acids. V was clipped by 1 base and J by 8 bases; unmatched bases: 7. The CDR3 is CASSLGLAGSITQYF. For the CDR3, the DNA is TGTGCCAGCAGCTTAGGTCTAGCGGGGTCCATTACGCAGTATTTT.

The genes are TRBV7-9 and TRBJ1-1, with 12 bases fitting TRBD1. The germline V gene encodes CDR1 SEHNR and CDR2 FQNEAQ (reference sequence). Trimming took 5 bases from V and 4 from J; bases not matched to a gene: 11. The CDR3 length is 17 residues. The CDR3 loop is CASSPIGTGGLSTEAFF. In nucleotides, the CDR3 is TGTGCCAGCAGCCCCATAGGGACAGGGGGCTTGAGCACTGAAGCTTTCTTT.

The rearrangement uses TRBV21-1 and TRBJ2-5; the tabulated D call, TRBD2, remains unverified against the DNA. TRBV21-1 is a documented pseudogene. The CDR3 is made up of 14 amino acids. Here the CDR3 DNA reads TGTGCCAGCCTTCTGGAGCGGAGGCGGGAGACCCAGTACTTC. Amino acid sequence: CASLLERRRETQYF.

The chain links TRBV27 to TRBJ2-5, with a tentative D call TRBD2 (6 bases). The CDR3 sequence is 16 residues long. The germline CDR1 and CDR2 sequences are MNHEY and SMNVEV (reference sequence). V lost 5 bases and J 5 bases, leaving 21 bases between the germline ends. CDR3 protein: CASSRHSSRGGETQYF. The CDR3 region has the DNA TGTGCCAGCAGTCGCCACTCTTCGCGGGGCGGGGAGACCCAGTACTTC.

The chain has TRBV6-5 and TRBJ1-1; 9 bases agree with TRBD1. The germline gives CDR1 MNHEY, CDR2 SVGAGI. Losses at the gene ends were 9 bases for V and 6 bases for J; bases not matched to a gene: 8. This CDR3 is 13 amino acids long. CDR3 residues: CASTGTGRSEAFF. The DNA for the CDR3 is TGTGCCAGTACCGGGACAGGGCGATCTGAAGCTTTCTTT.

This chain links TRBV7-8 with TRBJ1-4; D is undetermined. The germline CDR1 and CDR2 sequences are SGHVS and FQNEAQ. V lost 0 bases to trimming and J lost 8 bases, with 10 bases between them. CDR3 length: 14 amino acids. The CDR3 nucleotides read TGTGCCAGCAGCTTAGCGCGGAGTGGGGAAAAACTGTTTTTT. This encodes CASSLARSGEKLFF. The entire variable domain, with the rest obtained from reference TRBV7-8 and TRBJ1-4, is as follows: GAGVSQSPRYKVAKRGQDVALRCDPISGHVSLFWYQQALGQGPEFLTYFQNEAQLDKSGLPSDRFFAERPEGSVSTLKIQRTQQEDSAVYLCASSLARSGEKLFFGSGTQLSVL.

This clone was found once. The rearrangement links TRBV19 to TRBJ1-2; no definite D call. Between the trimmed V and J ends, which lost 10 bases and 5 bases, there was a span of 17 bases. CDR1 is LNHDA, CDR2 SQIVND, per germline (reference sequence). The CDR3 contains 13 residues. This CDR3 is CATVDSVQYGYTF. For the CDR3, the DNA is TGTGCCACCGTCGACTCAGTTCAGTATGGCTACACCTTC. Combining the CDR3 with reference TRBV19 and TRBJ1-2 gives the whole variable domain DGGITQSPKYLFRKEGQNVTLSCEQNLNHDAMYWYRQDPGQGLRLIYYSQIVNDFQKGDIAEGYSVSREKKESFPLTVTSAQKNPTAFYLCATVDSVQYGYTFGSGTRLTVV.

The chain recombines TRBV12-3 or TRBV12-4 with TRBJ2-7; no clear D gene. The CDR3 extends over 13 amino acids. The V gene lost 2 bases and the J gene lost 3 bases, with 8 bases spanning the gap. CDR3 region: CASSLLSGYEQYF. Here the CDR3 DNA reads TGTGCCAGCAGTTTATTGTCCGGCTACGAGCAGTACTTC.

The rearrangement uses TRBV5-1 and TRBJ2-3; the match to TRBD1 covers 9 bases. Germline values: CDR1 SGHRS, CDR2 YFSETQ. V was clipped by 7 bases and J by 3 bases; unmatched bases: 18. The CDR3 has 18 amino acids. Written as DNA, the CDR3 is TGCGCCAGCCATACAGGGGGCGGGGGCCCCAGCTGGACAGATACGCAGTATTTT. Translated, it gives CASHTGGGGPSWTDTQYF.

The J gene is TRBJ2-1, the V gene TRBV7-2; D remains ambiguous. V shed 3 bases and J shed 0 bases, with 18 bases lying between them. Germline CDR1 reads SGHTA; CDR2 reads FQGNSA. The CDR3 is made up of 18 amino acids. The CDR3 loop reads CASSFSRLVTSSYNEQFF. The CDR3 bases are TGTGCCAGCAGCTTTTCTAGGCTGGTGACCTCCTCCTACAATGAGCAGTTCTTC. Full variable domain (outside the CDR3, taken from reference TRBV7-2 and TRBJ2-1): GAGVSQSPSNKVTEKGKDVELRCDPISGHTALYWYRQSLGQGLEFLIYFQGNSAPDKSGLPSDRFSAERTGGSVSTLTIQRTQQEDSAVYLCASSFSRLVTSSYNEQFFGPGTRLTVL.

V usage is TRBV20-1 and J usage is TRBJ2-3; possibly TRBD1 for D (6 bases). Germline-derived CDR1 and CDR2 are DFQATT and SNEGSKA (reference sequence). The CDR3 consists of 13 residues. The V end was cut by 3 bases, the J end by 2 bases, with 9 bases between. This CDR3 is CSASTGFTDTQYF. Written as DNA, the CDR3 is TGCAGTGCTAGTACAGGGTTCACAGATACGCAGTATTTT.

This rearrangement joins TRBV19 to TRBJ1-5, with D possibly TRBD1 on 5 matching bases. The germline CDR1 and CDR2 sequences are LNHDA and SQIVND (reference sequence). The ends were cut back, 7 bases at V and 7 bases at J, with 11 bases in the middle. There are 12 residues in the CDR3. The CDR3 DNA follows: TGTGCCAGTACCCTGGGGGGGCAGCCCCAGCATTTT. This codes for CASTLGGQPQHF.